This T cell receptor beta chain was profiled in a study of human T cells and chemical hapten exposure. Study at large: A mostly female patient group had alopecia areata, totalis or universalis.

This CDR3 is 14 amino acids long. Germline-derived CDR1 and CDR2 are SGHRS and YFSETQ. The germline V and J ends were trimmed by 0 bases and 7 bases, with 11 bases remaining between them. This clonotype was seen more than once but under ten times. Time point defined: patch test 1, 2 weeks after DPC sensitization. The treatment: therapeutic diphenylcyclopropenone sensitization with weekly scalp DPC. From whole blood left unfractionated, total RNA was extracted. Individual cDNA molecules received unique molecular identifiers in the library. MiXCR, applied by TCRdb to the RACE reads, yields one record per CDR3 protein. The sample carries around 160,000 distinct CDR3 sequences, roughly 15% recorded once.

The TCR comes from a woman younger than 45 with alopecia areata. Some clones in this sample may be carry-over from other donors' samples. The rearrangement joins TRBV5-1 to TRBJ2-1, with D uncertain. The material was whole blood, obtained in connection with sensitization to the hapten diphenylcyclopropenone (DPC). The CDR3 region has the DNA TGCGCCAGCAGCTTGGAGTCGCCTCGGAATGAGCAGTTCTTC. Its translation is CASSLESPRNEQFF.